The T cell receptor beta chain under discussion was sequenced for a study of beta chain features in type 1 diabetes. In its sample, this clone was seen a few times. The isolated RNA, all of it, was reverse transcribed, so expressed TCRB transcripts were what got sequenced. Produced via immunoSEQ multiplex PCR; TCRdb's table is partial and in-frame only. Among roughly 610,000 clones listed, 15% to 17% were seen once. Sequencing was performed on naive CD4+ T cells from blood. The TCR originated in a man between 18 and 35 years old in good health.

The DNA of the CDR3 is TGCGCCAGCAGCCAAGGCCTACGGGGCAGCTCCTTTTCCTACGAGCAGTACTTC. This sequence encodes CASSQGLRGSSFSYEQYF. The J gene is TRBJ2-7, the V gene TRBV4-3; D may correspond to TRBD1 or TRBD2 (5 bases each). Germline V gene lookup returns CDR1 LGHNA and CDR2 YSLEER. V was pared by 1 base and J by 1 base, with 20 bases between. The length of the CDR3 is 18 residues.